This paragraph covers one T cell receptor beta chain sequence. The specificity of this receptor is unknown. No base-level quality is on record; no much larger clone is a single base apart. Library construction relied on 5' RACE. For sequencing, a NextSeq 500 was employed. To correct for sequencing error and PCR bias, the TCR library protocol tagged individual cDNA molecules with unique molecular identifiers. Both TCR alpha and beta chains were sequenced, and tight co-correlation was observed between alpha and beta sequence abundances in each sample. On the authors' methods: V gene, J gene and CDR3 annotation of TCR sequences was performed with Decombinator V4. TCRs were defined as expanded if a significant change between any two time points was detected under a Poisson model with p below 0.0001. TCR abundances were normalised to the total number of TCRs sequenced in each sample and reported as counts per million. VDJdb, accessed 1 November 2021, was searched for CMV, EBV and SARS-CoV-2 annotated TCRs, with TCRs annotated for multiple antigens excluded. TCRdb itself trimmed the public reads at Q25 with fastp, ran MiXCR and retained productive beta chains. Records with the same CDR3 protein are collapsed into one entry carrying the most frequent genes and DNA. In this record, the V and J calls reflect TCRdb's handling and not the investigators' own analysis. The sample table lists tens of thousands of distinct CDR3 sequences, approximately 15% of them with a count of one. The ten most abundant clones make up roughly 6.4% of the sample.

The data were taken from a study of early T cells in non-severe SARS-CoV-2 infection (dated by TCRdb to the early 2020s). For context, the study as a whole: Because TCR sequencing relied on bulk RNA taken from unsorted whole blood, pairing of alpha and beta chains was not possible.

The study was a case-control design nested within a healthcare worker cohort in London, UK, with weekly nasopharyngeal swab PCR tests and blood sampling. Healthcare workers were recruited during the week of the UK lockdown, between 23 and 31 March 2020, and followed weekly for up to about 15 weeks. Paper-wide results and their limitations: VDJdb matching was skewed toward anti-spike CD8 responses, so virus-specific expansions were likely underestimated and private and CD4 specificities were missed.

Source material: whole blood. The TCR comes from an adult who was a healthcare worker with PCR-confirmed SARS-CoV-2 infection or an uninfected control (not recorded which).

The CDR3 protein: CASRRMGDQGENTEAFF. The DNA reads as follows: TGTGCCAGCAGAAGAATGGGGGACCAAGGGGAGAACACTGAAGCTTTCTTT. The chain was built from TRBV5-5 and TRBJ1-1; TRBD1 is a weak D gene call, 5 bases matching. CDR1 and CDR2 are read off the germline V gene (reference sequence) as SGHKS and YYEKEE. The CDR3 runs 17 residues from the cysteine to the phenylalanine. Only the CDR3 DNA is retained, 51 bases long and in frame from the first base. V is clipped by 5 bases and J by 1 base, and the sequence between their germline boundaries is 21 bases long. Where the CDR3 stops, the reference TRBV5-5 and TRBJ1-1 genes take over; the full variable domain is DAGVTQSPTHLIKTRGQQVTLRCSPISGHKSVSWYQQVLGQGPQFIFQYYEKEERGRGNFPDRFSARQFPNYSSELNVNALLLGDSALYLCASRRMGDQGENTEAFFGQGTRLTVV.